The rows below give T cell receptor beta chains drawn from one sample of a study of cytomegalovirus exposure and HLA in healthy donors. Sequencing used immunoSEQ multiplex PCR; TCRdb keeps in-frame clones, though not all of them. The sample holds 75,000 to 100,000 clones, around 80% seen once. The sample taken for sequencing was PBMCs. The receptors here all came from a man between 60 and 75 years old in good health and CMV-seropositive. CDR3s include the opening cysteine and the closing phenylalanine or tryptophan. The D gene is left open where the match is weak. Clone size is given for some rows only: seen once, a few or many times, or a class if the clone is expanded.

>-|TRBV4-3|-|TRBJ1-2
TGCGCCAGCAGCCGGGAGGAGACCGCTAACTATGGCTACACCTTC
CASSREETANYGYTF
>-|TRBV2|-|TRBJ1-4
TGTGCCAGCAGTGGGGGCCAGGCGATTAATGAAAAACTGTTTTTT
CASSGGQAINEKLFF
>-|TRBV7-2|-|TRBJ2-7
TGTGCCAGCAGCTTAGAACAGAATTACGAGCAGTACTTC
CASSLEQNYEQYF
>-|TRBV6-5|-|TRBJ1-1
TGTGCCAGCAGTTACTCGAAGCGAGCTGAAGCTTTCTTT
CASSYSKRAEAFF
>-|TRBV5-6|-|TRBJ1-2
TGTGCCAGCAGCCCCTACCTGGAGTATAAGTGGCAAGGCTACACCTTC
CASSPYLEYKWQGYTF
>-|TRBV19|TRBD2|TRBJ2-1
TGTGCCAGTACCCCGGGACTAGCGAACAATGAGCAGTTCTTC
CASTPGLANNEQFF
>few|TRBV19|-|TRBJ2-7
TGTGCCAGTAGTATAGAGGGTGGAAGACTTCACGAGCAGTACTTC
CASSIEGGRLHEQYF
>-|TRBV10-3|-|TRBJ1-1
TGTGCCATCAGTGAGTCGAGAGACACTGAAGCTTTCTTT
CAISESRDTEAFF
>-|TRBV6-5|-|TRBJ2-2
TGTGCCAGCAGTTATTCAGCGGACACCGGGGAGCTGTTTTTT
CASSYSADTGELFF
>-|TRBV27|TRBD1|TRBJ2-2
TGTGCCAGCAGTTTAGGGGACAGGGTCGCCGGGGAGCTGTTTTTT
CASSLGDRVAGELFF
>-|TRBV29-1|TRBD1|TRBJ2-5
TGCAGCGTTGAGCTCGGGACAGGGGTAGAGACCCAGTACTTC
CSVELGTGVETQYF
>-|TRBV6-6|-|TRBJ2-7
TGTGCCAGCAGTTACTCAGTTGACACCCCTACCTACGAGCAGTACTTC
CASSYSVDTPTYEQYF
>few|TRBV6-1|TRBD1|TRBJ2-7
TGTGCCAGCAGAAAGACAGGGGCGGACGAGCAGTACTTC
CASRKTGADEQYF
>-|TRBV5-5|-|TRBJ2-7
TGTGCCAGCAGCCCCCGTCTAGCGAGCTCCTACGAGCAGTACTTC
CASSPRLASSYEQYF
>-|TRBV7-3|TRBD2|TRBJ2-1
TGTGCCAGCAGCTTGAGCGGGGGGACCTACAATGAGCAGTTCTTC
CASSLSGGTYNEQFF
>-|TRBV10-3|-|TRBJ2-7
TGTGCCATCTCGTTTTCTGGGGAGAACTACGAGCAGTACTTC
CAISFSGENYEQYF
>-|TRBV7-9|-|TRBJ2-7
TGTGCCAGCAGCTTAGGGGCAGGGGCGGGCGAGCAGTACTTC
CASSLGAGAGEQYF
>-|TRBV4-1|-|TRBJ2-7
TGCGCCAGCAGCCAAAGGGTAGGAGGCCCTTACGAGCAGTACTTC
CASSQRVGGPYEQYF
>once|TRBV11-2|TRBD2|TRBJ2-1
TGTGCCAGCAGCTCGGGACTAGCGAATGAGCAGTTCTTC
CASSSGLANEQFF
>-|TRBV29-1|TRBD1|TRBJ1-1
TGCAGCGGTTTAGGGGGCGCGACCACCATGAACACTGAAGCTTTCTTT
CSGLGGATTMNTEAFF
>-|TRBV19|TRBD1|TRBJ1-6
TGTGCCAGTAGTATAGGGCAGGGGGCGAATAATTCACCCCTCCACTTT
CASSIGQGANNSPLHF
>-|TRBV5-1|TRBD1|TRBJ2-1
TGCGCCAGCAGCTTGGTCAGGGGGTACTCCTACAATGAGCAGTTCTTC
CASSLVRGYSYNEQFF